This paragraph reports one T cell receptor beta chain. Its antigen is unidentified. The sample is drawn from a study of PD-L1 blockade in urothelial cancer. Across the whole study: Blood samples had a median of approximately 150,000 T cells, 80,000 to 100,000 unique TCRs, and clonality 0.075 to 0.095. Whole-study findings and limits: At the 3-week point, tumor-associated blood clones expanded more in durable-benefit patients.

Some clones are missing from TCRdb's copy, which holds only in-frame ones; the method was immunoSEQ multiplex PCR. The sample carries 75,000 to 100,000 clones, roughly 85% recorded once. The time point here: peripheral blood 6 weeks after treatment start. Losses at the gene ends were 6 bases for V and 2 bases for J; bases not matched to a gene: 4. CDR1 SNHLY and CDR2 FYNNEI come from the germline V gene. The CDR3 length is 14 residues. This sample comprised PBMCs, obtained around atezolizumab (anti-PD-L1) treatment. The chain combines TRBV2 with TRBJ2-7; 10 bases are shared with TRBD2. This TCR was sampled from a man between 65 and 80 years old with urothelial cancer. CDR3 region: CASSDSGRPYEQYF. CDR3 sequence (DNA): TGTGCCAGCAGCGATAGCGGGAGGCCCTACGAGCAGTACTTC.